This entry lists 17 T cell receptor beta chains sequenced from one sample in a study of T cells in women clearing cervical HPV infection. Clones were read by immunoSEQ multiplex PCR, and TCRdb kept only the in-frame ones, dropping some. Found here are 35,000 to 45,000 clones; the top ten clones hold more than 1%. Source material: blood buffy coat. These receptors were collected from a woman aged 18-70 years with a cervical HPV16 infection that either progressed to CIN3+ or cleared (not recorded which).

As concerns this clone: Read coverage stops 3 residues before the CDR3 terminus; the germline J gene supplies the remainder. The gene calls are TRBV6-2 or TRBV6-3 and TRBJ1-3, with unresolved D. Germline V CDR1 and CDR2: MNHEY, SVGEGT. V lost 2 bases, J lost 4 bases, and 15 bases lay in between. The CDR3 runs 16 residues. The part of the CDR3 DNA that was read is TGTGCCAGCAGTTACACTGCATCTACTCCCGGAAACACC. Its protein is CASSYTASTPGNT. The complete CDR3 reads CASSYTASTPGNTIYF.

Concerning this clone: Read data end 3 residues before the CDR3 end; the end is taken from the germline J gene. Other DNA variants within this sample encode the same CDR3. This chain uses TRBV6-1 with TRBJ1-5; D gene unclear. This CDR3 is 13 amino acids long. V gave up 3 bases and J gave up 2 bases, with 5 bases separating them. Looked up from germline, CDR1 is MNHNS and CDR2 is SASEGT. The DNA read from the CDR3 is TGTGCCAGCAGTGAGTATGGCAATCAGCCC. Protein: CASSEYGNQP. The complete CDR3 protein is CASSEYGNQPQHF.

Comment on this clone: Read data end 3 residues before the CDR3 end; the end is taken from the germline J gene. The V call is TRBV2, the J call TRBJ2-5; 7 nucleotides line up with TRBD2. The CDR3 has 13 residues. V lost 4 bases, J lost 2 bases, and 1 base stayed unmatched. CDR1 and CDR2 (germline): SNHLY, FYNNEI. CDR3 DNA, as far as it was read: TGTGCCAGCAGTGGGACTAGGCAAGAGACC. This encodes CASSGTRQET. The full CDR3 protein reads CASSGTRQETQYF.

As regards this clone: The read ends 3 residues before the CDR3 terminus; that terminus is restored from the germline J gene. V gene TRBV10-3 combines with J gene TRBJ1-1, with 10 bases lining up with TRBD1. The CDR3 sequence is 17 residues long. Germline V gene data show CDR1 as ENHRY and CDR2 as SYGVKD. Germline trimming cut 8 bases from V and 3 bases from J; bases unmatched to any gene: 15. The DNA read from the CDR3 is TGTGCCATCGGACGTGCTATAGGGACAGGGGAGTACACTGAA. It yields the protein CAIGRAIGTGEYTE. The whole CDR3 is CAIGRAIGTGEYTEAFF.

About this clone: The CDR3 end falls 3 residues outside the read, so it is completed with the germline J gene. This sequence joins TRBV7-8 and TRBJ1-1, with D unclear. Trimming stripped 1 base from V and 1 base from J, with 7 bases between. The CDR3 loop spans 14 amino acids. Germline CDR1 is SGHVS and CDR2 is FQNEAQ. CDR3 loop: CASSLEAGNTEAFF. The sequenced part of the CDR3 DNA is TGTGCCAGCAGCTTAGAAGCAGGGAACACTGAA.

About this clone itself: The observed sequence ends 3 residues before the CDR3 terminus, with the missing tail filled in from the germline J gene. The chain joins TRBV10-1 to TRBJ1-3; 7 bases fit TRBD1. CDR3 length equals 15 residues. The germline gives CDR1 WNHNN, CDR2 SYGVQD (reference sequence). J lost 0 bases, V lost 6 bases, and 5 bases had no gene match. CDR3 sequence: CASSRGRDSGNTIYF. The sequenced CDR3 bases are TGCGCCAGCAGCAGGGGGAGGGACTCTGGAAACACC.

The chain's CDR3 is CAIATGGQETQYF. The sequenced CDR3 bases are TGTGCCATCGCTACAGGGGGCCAAGAGACC. The rearrangement joins TRBV24-1 to TRBJ2-5; the match to TRBD1 covers 8 bases. The CDR3 goes on 3 residues after the read ends, and that part is filled in from the germline J gene. Trimming took 11 bases from V and 1 from J; bases not matched to a gene: 5. Germline values: CDR1 KGHDR, CDR2 SFDVKD. The CDR3 has 13 residues.

CDR3 DNA (partial): TGCGCCAGCAGCTTGGGGTCAGTCACTAATGAAAAG. As protein: CASSLGSVTNEK. The whole CDR3 protein reads CASSLGSVTNEKLFF. The chain recombines TRBV5-1 with TRBJ2-2; D ambiguous. The CDR3 extends 3 residues past the end of the read, so its final part is completed from the germline J gene. Germline lookup yields CDR1 SGHRS and CDR2 YFSETQ. This CDR3 has 15 amino acids. The full variable domain, rest sourced from reference TRBV5-1 and TRBJ2-2, is KAGVTQTPRYLIKTRGQQVTLSCSPISGHRSVSWYQQTPGQGLQFLFEYFSETQRNKGNFPGRFSGRQFSNSRSEMNVSTLELGDSALYLCASSLGSVTNEKLFFGEGSRLTVL.

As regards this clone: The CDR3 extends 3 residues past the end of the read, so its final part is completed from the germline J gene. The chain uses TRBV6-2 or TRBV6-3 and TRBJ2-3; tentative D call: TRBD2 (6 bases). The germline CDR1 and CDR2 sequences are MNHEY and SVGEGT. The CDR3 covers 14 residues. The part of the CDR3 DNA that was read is TGTGCCAGCAGTTACCCCATCCGCGGGGAGACG. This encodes CASSYPIRGET. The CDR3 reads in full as CASSYPIRGETQYF.

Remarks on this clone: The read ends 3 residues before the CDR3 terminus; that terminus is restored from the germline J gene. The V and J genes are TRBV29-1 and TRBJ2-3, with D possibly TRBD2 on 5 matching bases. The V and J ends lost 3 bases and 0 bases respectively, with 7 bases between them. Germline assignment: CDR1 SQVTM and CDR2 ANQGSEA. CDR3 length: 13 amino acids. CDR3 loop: CSVDGGSTDTQYF. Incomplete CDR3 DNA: TGCAGCGTTGATGGCGGGAGCACAGATACG.

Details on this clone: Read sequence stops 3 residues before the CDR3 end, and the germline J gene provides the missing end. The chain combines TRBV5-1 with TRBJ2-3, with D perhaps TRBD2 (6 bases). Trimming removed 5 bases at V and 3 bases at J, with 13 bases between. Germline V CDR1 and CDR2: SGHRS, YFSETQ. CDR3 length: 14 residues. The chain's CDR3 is CASSPRLETDTQYF. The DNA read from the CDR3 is TGCGCCAGCAGTCCGAGACTAGAGACAGATACG. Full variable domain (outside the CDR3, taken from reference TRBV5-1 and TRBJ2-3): KAGVTQTPRYLIKTRGQQVTLSCSPISGHRSVSWYQQTPGQGLQFLFEYFSETQRNKGNFPGRFSGRQFSNSRSEMNVSTLELGDSALYLCASSPRLETDTQYFGPGTRLTVL.

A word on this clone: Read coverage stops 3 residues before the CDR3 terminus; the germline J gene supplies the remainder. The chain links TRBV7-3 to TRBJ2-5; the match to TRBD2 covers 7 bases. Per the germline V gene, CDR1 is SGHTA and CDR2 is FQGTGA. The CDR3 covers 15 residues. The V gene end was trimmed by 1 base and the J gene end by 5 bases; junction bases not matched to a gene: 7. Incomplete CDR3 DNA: TGTGCCAGCAGCTTAATGTCCGGGACTATGGAGACC. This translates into CASSLMSGTMET. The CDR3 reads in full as CASSLMSGTMETQYF.

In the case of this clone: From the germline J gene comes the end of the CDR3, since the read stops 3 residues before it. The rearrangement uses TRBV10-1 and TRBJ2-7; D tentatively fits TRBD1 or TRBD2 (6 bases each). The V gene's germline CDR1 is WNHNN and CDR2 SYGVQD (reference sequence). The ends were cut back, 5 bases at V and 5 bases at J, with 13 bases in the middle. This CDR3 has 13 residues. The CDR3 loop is CASSRAGEDEQYF. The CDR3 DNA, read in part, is TGCGCCAGCAGTAGGGCAGGGGAGGACGAG.

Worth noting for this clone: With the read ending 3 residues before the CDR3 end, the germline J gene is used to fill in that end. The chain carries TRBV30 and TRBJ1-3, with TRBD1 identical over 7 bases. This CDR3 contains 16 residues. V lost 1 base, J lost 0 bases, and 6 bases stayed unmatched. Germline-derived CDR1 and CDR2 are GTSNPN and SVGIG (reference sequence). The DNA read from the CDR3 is TGTGCCTGGAGTGCTACCGACAGGGCCTCTGGAAACACC. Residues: CAWSATDRASGNT. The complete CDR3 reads CAWSATDRASGNTIYF. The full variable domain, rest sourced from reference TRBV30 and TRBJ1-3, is SQTIHQWPATLVQPVGSPLSLECTVEGTSNPNLYWYRQAAGRGLQLLFYSVGIGQISSEVPQNLSASRPQDRQFILSSKKLLLSDSGFYLCAWSATDRASGNTIYFGEGSWLTVV.

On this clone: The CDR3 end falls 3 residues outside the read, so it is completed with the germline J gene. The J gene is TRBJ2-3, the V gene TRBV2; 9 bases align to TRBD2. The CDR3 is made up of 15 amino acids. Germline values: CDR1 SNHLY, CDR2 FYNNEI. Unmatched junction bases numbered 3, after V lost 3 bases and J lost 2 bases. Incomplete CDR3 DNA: TGTGCCAGCAGTGATGCGGGGGGGCCCACAGATACG. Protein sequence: CASSDAGGPTDT. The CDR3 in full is CASSDAGGPTDTQYF.

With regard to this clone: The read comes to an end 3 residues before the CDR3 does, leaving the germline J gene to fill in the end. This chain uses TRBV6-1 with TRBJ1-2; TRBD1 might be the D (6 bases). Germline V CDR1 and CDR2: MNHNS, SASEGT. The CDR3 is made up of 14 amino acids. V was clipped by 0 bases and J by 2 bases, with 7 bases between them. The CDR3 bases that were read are TGTGCCAGCAGTGAAGCAGGACAGAACTATGGC. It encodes CASSEAGQNYG. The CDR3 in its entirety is CASSEAGQNYGYTF.

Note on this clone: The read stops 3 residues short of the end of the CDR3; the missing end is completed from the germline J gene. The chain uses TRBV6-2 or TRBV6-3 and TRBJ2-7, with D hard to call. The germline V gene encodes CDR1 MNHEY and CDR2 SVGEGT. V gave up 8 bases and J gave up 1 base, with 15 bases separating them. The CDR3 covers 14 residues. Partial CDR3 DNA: TGTGCCAGCTCGACAACCACGAAATCCTACGAG. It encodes CASSTTTKSYE. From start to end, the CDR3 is CASSTTTKSYEQYF.